What follows is one T cell receptor (beta chain) and its context. Germline trimming cut 6 bases from V and 7 bases from J; bases unmatched to any gene: 7. CDR3 size: 14 residues. The germline V gene has CDR1 KGHSH and CDR2 LQKENI. This sample stems from a study of blood T cell repertoires in COVID-19. Looking at the study overall: Specimens from acute and convalescent COVID-19 originated in the United States, Italy and Spain. Sources were T cells, B-cell-depleted T cells, or PBMCs; the material itself was cDNA or gDNA.

Per the original methods: Quantification of nucleated cells was approximated via reference gene primer amplification. Generated by immunoSEQ multiplex PCR, the TCRdb table keeps only in-frame clones and is missing some. V and J calls and clone size come straight from that table; D and trimming were deduced from the DNA. The sample shows 30,000 to 45,000 clones, 88% of them seen only once. This rearrangement joins TRBV18 to TRBJ1-4, with 8 nucleotides matching TRBD1. Specimen: peripheral blood. The receptor was derived from a man aged 65 to 85 with active COVID-19. CDR3 sequence (DNA): TGTGCCAGCTCGCGACAGGGGATCTCTGAAAAACTGTTTTTT. Translating it yields CASSRQGISEKLFF.